Following are 5 T cell receptor beta chains from one sample sequenced in a study of shared clonotypes between healthy human individuals. TCRdb's table, derived via immunoSEQ multiplex PCR, lists solely in-frame clones and lacks some. The sample lists some 1.4 million clones; around 95% were seen once. Sequenced input: naive CD4+ T cells sorted from blood. As to subset: CD45RA+ positively selected. The origin of the receptors is a man under 40 in good health.

This clone showed up just a few times. This chain connects TRBV5-1 to TRBJ2-1; 14 nucleotides agree with TRBD2. Unmatched junction bases numbered 2, after V lost 3 bases and J lost 9 bases. This CDR3 comprises 14 residues. The germline V gene encodes CDR1 SGHRS and CDR2 YFSETQ. The CDR3 reads CASSSGLAGGEQFF. DNA of the CDR3: TGCGCCAGCAGCTCCGGACTAGCGGGAGGTGAGCAGTTCTTC.

This chain's CDR3 is CAIGTSGPYEQFF. For the CDR3, the DNA is TGTGCCATAGGGACTAGCGGCCCCTACGAGCAGTTCTTC. The rearrangement uses TRBV2 and TRBJ2-7; 11 bases are shared with TRBD2. TRBJ2-1 matches the DNA end more closely, so the J call is doubtful. This CDR3 has 13 amino acids. Germline-derived CDR1 and CDR2 are SNHLY and FYNNEI.

This chain joins TRBV30 and TRBJ2-6, with D uncertain. The V end lost 3 bases, the J end lost 3 bases, and 6 bases lay between the germline ends. Per germline, CDR1 GTSNPN and CDR2 SVGIG (reference sequence). The CDR3 has 13 residues. The CDR3 coding sequence is TGTGCCTGGAGAGCTAGTGGGGCCAACGTCCTGACTTTC. Protein sequence: CAWRASGANVLTF.

The gene calls are TRBV29-1 and TRBJ2-7; D is undetermined. Trimming stripped 4 bases from V and 6 bases from J, with 16 bases between. From germline, CDR1 is SQVTM and CDR2 ANQGSEA. This CDR3 is 13 amino acids long. The CDR3 nucleotides read TGCAGCGTTGTAGTCGGCCGGGTCGGCGAGCAGTACTTC. The encoded protein is CSVVVGRVGEQYF.

This clone was seen a handful of times. The chain employs TRBV6-1 and TRBJ2-7; 7 bases are shared with TRBD1. The CDR3 has 13 residues. Germline V CDR1 and CDR2: MNHNS, SASEGT. The junction had 6 bases not matched to a gene; V was cut back by 4 bases and J by 6 bases. In DNA form, the CDR3 reads TGTGCCAGCAGTGTCAGGGGGATTGCCGAGCAGTACTTC. This encodes CASSVRGIAEQYF.